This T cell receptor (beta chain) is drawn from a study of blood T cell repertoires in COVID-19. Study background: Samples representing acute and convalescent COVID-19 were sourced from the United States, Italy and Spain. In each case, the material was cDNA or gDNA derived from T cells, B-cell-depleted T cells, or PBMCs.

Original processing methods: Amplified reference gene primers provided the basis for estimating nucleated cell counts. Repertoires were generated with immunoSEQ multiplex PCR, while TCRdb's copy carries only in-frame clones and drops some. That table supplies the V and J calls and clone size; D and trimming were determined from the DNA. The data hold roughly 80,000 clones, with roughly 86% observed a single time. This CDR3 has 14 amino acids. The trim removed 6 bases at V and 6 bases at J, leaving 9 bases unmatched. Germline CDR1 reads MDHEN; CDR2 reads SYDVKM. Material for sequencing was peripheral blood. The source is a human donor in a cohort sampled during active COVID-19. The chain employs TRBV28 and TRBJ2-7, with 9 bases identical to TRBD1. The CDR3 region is CASSIPGQGVEQYF. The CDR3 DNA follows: TGTGCCAGCAGCATTCCGGGACAGGGAGTCGAGCAGTACTTC.